The sequence of this TCR beta chain was determined in a study of CD8+ T cells in alopecia areata. Study details: Donor skin was harvested from 6-12-month-old C3H/HeJ mice with spontaneous alopecia and grafted onto roughly 6-10-week-old female C3H/HeJ recipients.

Extracted RNA was reverse transcribed into cDNA, the sequencing template. The method was immunoSEQ multiplex PCR; TCRdb's version includes in-frame clones alone and lacks a portion of them. Listed here are 290,000 or so clones without any singletons, the top ten holding 0.9% to 1.5%. The study, taken as a whole, reports: Scalp sequencing also captures normal skin's resident alphabeta T cells. Researchers reported that TCR sharing among patients proved less clear than in mice, possibly HLA-linked.

The CDR3 length is 14 residues. The V gene's germline CDR1 is SGHDT and CDR2 FRDEAV. V was pared by 6 bases and J by 3 bases, with 14 bases between. This clone was detected a few times. What it recognizes is unknown. The gene names here belong to mouse. The CDR3 goes on 4 residues after the read ends, and that part is filled in from the germline J gene. Cutaneous lymph node cells were pooled, and they were sorted using CD4, CD8alpha, NKG2D, NKG2ACE and other markers. The chain employs TRBV14 and TRBJ2-3; a weak D match, TRBD1 (6 bases). What was sequenced was CD4+ T cells sorted from a lymph node. The clonotype comes from a C3H/HeJ mouse with alopecia areata. The mice in this strain carry MHC haplotype H2-k. The sequenced CDR3 bases are TGTGCCAGCACCCTGCAGGGGACGGCAGAA. Protein sequence: CASTLQGTAE. The full CDR3 sequence reads CASTLQGTAETLYF.